What follows are 26 T cell receptor beta chains derived from one specimen sequenced in a study of blood T cell repertoires in COVID-19. Here immunoSEQ multiplex PCR was the method, and the copy in TCRdb shows in-frame clones only, minus some. The sample consists of roughly 270,000 clones, roughly 80% of them appearing once. What was sequenced was PBMCs or T cells enriched from blood (not recorded which). The receptors derive from a man in his forties who had been exposed to COVID-19.

This chain uses TRBV6-5 with TRBJ2-7, with 8 bases matching TRBD2. This CDR3 is 16 amino acids long. Germline CDR1 and CDR2: MNHEY and SVGAGI. Trimming cost V 2 bases and J 2 bases; bases outside gene matches: 8. The DNA for the CDR3 is TGTGCCAGCAGTTACATGCGGGGGGTCTCTGCCTACGAGCAGTACTTC. Translation gives CASSYMRGVSAYEQYF.

The J gene is TRBJ1-2, the V gene TRBV15; 11 nucleotides line up with TRBD1. The junction had 9 bases not matched to a gene; V was cut back by 0 bases and J by 6 bases. The CDR3 is made up of 17 amino acids. Germline lookup yields CDR1 LNHNV and CDR2 YYDKDF (reference sequence). CDR3 coding DNA: TGTGCCACCAGCAGAGATTTACCCGGGACAGGGGGTGATGGCTACACCTTC. Encoded protein: CATSRDLPGTGGDGYTF.

The V and J genes are TRBV9 and TRBJ2-7; unclear D gene. CDR1 and CDR2 from the germline V gene are SGDLS and YYNGEE. V shed 0 bases and J shed 4 bases, with 11 bases lying between them. This CDR3 is 14 amino acids long. CDR3 amino acids: CASSVGAPPYEQYF. CDR3 nucleotide sequence: TGTGCCAGCAGCGTAGGTGCGCCCCCATACGAGCAGTACTTC.

The V and J genes are TRBV11-2 and TRBJ2-5; D is unclear. The length of the CDR3 is 16 residues. Trimming stripped 0 bases from V and 3 bases from J, with 14 bases between. The germline gives CDR1 SGHAT, CDR2 FQNNGV. The CDR3 DNA sequence: TGTGCCAGCAGCTTAGATTCTGGTGGGCCAGAAGAGACCCAGTACTTC. It yields the protein CASSLDSGGPEETQYF.

The chain employs TRBV5-4 and TRBJ2-2; D gene ambiguous. Germline V gene data show CDR1 as SGHNT and CDR2 as YYREEE (reference sequence). V dropped 1 base and J dropped 3 bases, with 10 bases sitting between them. The CDR3 length is 15 residues. The CDR3 sequence is CASSLSSSYTGELFF. CDR3 DNA: TGTGCCAGCAGCTTGAGTAGCAGCTACACCGGGGAGCTGTTTTTT. The entire variable domain, with the rest obtained from reference TRBV5-4 and TRBJ2-2, is as follows: ETGVTQSPTHLIKTRGQQVTLRCSSQSGHNTVSWYQQALGQGPQFIFQYYREEENGRGNFPPRFSGLQFPNYSSELNVNALELDDSALYLCASSLSSSYTGELFFGEGSRLTVL.

This clone has only a few counts. The chain employs TRBV11-3 and TRBJ2-5, with 12 bases aligning to TRBD2. The CDR3 totals 17 residues. The germline CDR1 and CDR2 sequences are SGHNT and YENEEA. The J segment lost 5 bases and the V segment lost 4 bases, leaving 11 bases of the junction unmatched. The CDR3 spells CASSSTWTSGIGETQYF. In nucleotides, the CDR3 is TGTGCCAGCAGCTCGACATGGACTAGCGGGATCGGGGAGACCCAGTACTTC.

The chain recombines TRBV5-1 with TRBJ1-4; no clear D. The V end was cut by 9 bases, the J end by 0 bases, with 15 bases between. The CDR3 consists of 15 residues. Germline CDR1 is SGHRS and CDR2 is YFSETQ. The CDR3 nucleotides are TGCGCCACTTCGAACAGTTTTGCAACTAATGAAAAACTGTTTTTT. This gives the protein CATSNSFATNEKLFF.

The gene calls are TRBV4-1 and TRBJ1-1; no reliable D call. With 4 bases removed from V and 1 base from J, the gap between germline ends came to 10 bases. From germline, CDR1 is MGHRA and CDR2 YSYEKL. CDR3 length: 14 amino acids. The CDR3: CASSLAIKNTEAFF. The CDR3, as DNA: TGCGCCAGCAGCCTAGCCATCAAGAACACTGAAGCTTTCTTT.

This rearrangement joins TRBV12-3 or TRBV12-4 to TRBJ2-7; D may be TRBD2 (6 bases). The CDR3 covers 13 residues. V shed 6 bases and J shed 3 bases, with 12 bases lying between them. Here the CDR3 reads CASRSGTYYEQYF. In DNA form, the CDR3 reads TGTGCCAGCAGATCAGGGACTTACTACGAGCAGTACTTC.

This clone was counted a single time. The chain links TRBV6-1 to TRBJ2-7, with a tentative D call TRBD2 (6 bases). Germline CDR1 reads MNHNS; CDR2 reads SASEGT. The CDR3 totals 13 residues. V was trimmed by 3 bases and J by 4 bases, leaving 10 bases between them. CDR3 bases: TGTGCCAGCAGTGAGATGGCGGGGTACGAGCAGTACTTC. Its translation is CASSEMAGYEQYF.

J is TRBJ2-1 and V is TRBV14, with D uncertain. The V gene's germline CDR1 is SGHDN and CDR2 FVKESK. Trimming shortened V by 4 bases and J by 9 bases, and 13 bases separated the two germline ends. This CDR3 is 13 amino acids long. The chain's CDR3 is CASSPYRAGEQFF. The CDR3 DNA reads as TGTGCCAGCAGCCCCTACCGAGCTGGTGAGCAGTTCTTC.

This CDR3 reads CASSLTGLAQPQHF. The CDR3 region has the DNA TGTGCCAGCAGTCTCACAGGGCTGGCTCAGCCCCAGCATTTT. The chain is built from TRBV2 and TRBJ1-5, with a tentative D call TRBD1 (6 bases). The V gene's germline CDR1 is SNHLY and CDR2 FYNNEI. The CDR3 runs 14 residues. With 5 bases removed from V and 6 bases from J, the gap between germline ends came to 14 bases.

V is TRBV5-5 and J is TRBJ1-2; TRBD1 might be the D (5 bases). This CDR3 region has 13 residues. CDR1 SGHKS and CDR2 YYEKEE come from the germline V gene (reference sequence). Trimming took 1 base from V and 2 from J, leaving 6 bases between them. This chain's CDR3 is CASSLRTNYGYTF. The DNA for the CDR3 is TGTGCCAGCAGCTTGAGGACAAACTATGGCTACACCTTC.

The gene calls are TRBV12-3 or TRBV12-4 and TRBJ2-7; D ambiguous. There are 13 residues in the CDR3. Trimming shortened V by 1 base and J by 7 bases, and 11 bases separated the two germline ends. The CDR3 nucleotides are TGTGCCAGCAGTTTAGGTGGCTGGAGTGAGCAGTACTTC. It yields the protein CASSLGGWSEQYF.

The chain couples TRBV30 to TRBJ1-5; possible D gene TRBD1, 5 bases. The ends were cut back, 5 bases at V and 4 bases at J, with 12 bases in the middle. CDR1 is GTSNPN and CDR2 is SVGIG in the germline V gene (reference sequence). The CDR3 totals 13 residues. The CDR3: CAWGGTRNQPQHF. The CDR3 region has the DNA TGTGCCTGGGGGGGGACGAGAAATCAGCCCCAGCATTTT.

This sequence joins TRBV5-1 and TRBJ2-3, with D possibly matching TRBD2 (6 bases). The CDR3 loop spans 15 amino acids. V gave up 2 bases and J gave up 4 bases, with 14 bases separating them. Germline V lookup: CDR1 SGHRS, CDR2 YFSETQ. The CDR3 reads CASSFELAHADTQYF. The CDR3 nucleotides read TGCGCCAGCAGCTTCGAACTAGCACATGCAGATACGCAGTATTTT.

The J gene is TRBJ2-7, the V gene TRBV15; the D gene is possibly TRBD2 (6 bases). Trimming took 0 bases from V and 0 from J, leaving 9 bases between them. CDR1 is LNHNV, CDR2 YYDKDF, per germline (reference sequence). There are 15 residues in the CDR3. CDR3 sequence reads: CATSRDYGSSYEQYF. CDR3 coding DNA: TGTGCCACCAGCAGAGATTACGGGAGCTCCTACGAGCAGTACTTC.

The chain couples TRBV30 to TRBJ2-7, with TRBD1 matching 8 bases. The germline CDR1 and CDR2 sequences are GTSNPN and SVGIG (reference sequence). J lost 7 bases, V lost 3 bases, and 8 bases had no gene match. This CDR3 contains 13 residues. The CDR3 loop reads CAWRTGGVFEQYF. The DNA of the CDR3 is TGTGCCTGGAGAACAGGGGGAGTGTTTGAGCAGTACTTC.

The V call is TRBV19, the J call TRBJ1-3; the D is unclear. CDR1 is LNHDA, CDR2 SQIVND, per germline (reference sequence). V dropped 0 bases and J dropped 9 bases, with 15 bases sitting between them. The CDR3 totals 15 residues. The CDR3 region is CASSIDAPPGSTIYF. CDR3 DNA sequence: TGTGCCAGTAGTATAGATGCCCCCCCGGGGTCCACCATATATTTT.

This chain connects TRBV15 to TRBJ1-2; 9 bases are a match to TRBD1. The V segment lost 5 bases and the J segment 8 bases; nucleotides outside the gene matches: 12. CDR1 and CDR2 from the germline V gene are LNHNV and YYDKDF (reference sequence). The CDR3 runs to 15 residues. The CDR3: CATSRPGTGIGGYTF. DNA for the CDR3: TGTGCCACCAGCCGTCCCGGGACAGGGATCGGCGGCTACACCTTC.

This clone was recorded only once. This chain links TRBV9 with TRBJ2-7, with 7 bases fitting TRBD2. Germline V gene lookup returns CDR1 SGDLS and CDR2 YYNGEE. Germline trimming cut 7 bases from V and 2 bases from J; bases unmatched to any gene: 15. The CDR3 has 16 amino acids. CDR3 loop: CASSEFGGRGAYEQYF. The CDR3 DNA sequence: TGTGCCAGCTCCGAGTTTGGCGGGAGAGGGGCCTACGAGCAGTACTTC.

V usage is TRBV7-8 and J usage is TRBJ2-7; D remains unclear. Between the trimmed V and J ends, which lost 3 bases and 0 bases, there was a span of 12 bases. Germline V CDR1 and CDR2: SGHVS, FQNEAQ. There are 15 residues in the CDR3. CDR3 DNA: TGTGCCAGCAGCTTTGCCCCGGCTAGCTCCTACGAGCAGTACTTC. This codes for CASSFAPASSYEQYF.

The rearrangement links TRBV9 to TRBJ1-6; TRBD1 might be the D (5 bases). The CDR3 has 16 residues. CDR1 SGDLS and CDR2 YYNGEE come from the germline V gene. Trimming pared 3 bases from V and 0 bases from J, leaving 10 bases between. The CDR3 DNA is TGTGCCAGCAGCGCGAGCGACAGCTCCTATAATTCACCCCTCCACTTT. It yields the protein CASSASDSSYNSPLHF.

This clone was seen only a few times. This chain links TRBV5-5 with TRBJ1-1; D remains ambiguous. The length of the CDR3 is 13 residues. The V and J ends lost 1 base and 6 bases respectively, with 10 bases between them. Per the germline V gene, CDR1 is SGHKS and CDR2 is YYEKEE (reference sequence). The CDR3 sequence is CASSLITSAEAFF. The CDR3 DNA is TGTGCCAGCAGCTTGATTACGTCGGCTGAAGCTTTCTTT.

The chain combines TRBV7-9 with TRBJ2-1; no clear D gene. Germline CDR1 is SEHNR and CDR2 is FQNEAQ (reference sequence). There are 11 residues in the CDR3. V lost 1 base, J lost 15 bases, and 10 bases lay in between. CDR3 sequence: CASSLEAPMFF. The CDR3, as DNA: TGTGCCAGCAGCTTAGAAGCTCCAATGTTCTTC.

This clone appeared a few times. J is TRBJ1-2 and V is TRBV6-5; no definite D call. The V end was cut by 2 bases, the J end by 3 bases, with 10 bases between. The CDR3 covers 14 residues. Germline-derived CDR1 and CDR2 are MNHEY and SVGAGI. The DNA for the CDR3 is TGTGCCAGCAGTTACACGTCCTCAGACTATGGCTACACCTTC. It is translated as CASSYTSSDYGYTF.